This T cell receptor (beta chain) was retrieved from a study of PD-L1 blockade in urothelial cancer. Study details: Dosed intravenously at 1,200 mg every 3 weeks, atezolizumab was initiated by patients around 2014. Study results and caveats: Survival was better when pretreatment blood TCR clonality fell below the median.

With 4 bases removed from V and 8 bases from J, the gap between germline ends came to 18 bases. The CDR3 runs to 14 residues. Per germline, CDR1 GTSNPN and CDR2 SVGIG (reference sequence). Assay used: immunoSEQ multiplex PCR; TCRdb lists only in-frame clones, some missing. Of some 89,000 clones listed, about 84% are singletons. Time point of the sample: pretreatment peripheral blood. On this clone itself: Its antigen is currently unknown.

Here the sequenced sample was PBMCs, taken around atezolizumab (anti-PD-L1) treatment. The chain links TRBV30 to TRBJ2-1; D is ambiguous. This sequence originates from a man aged 60 to 69 with urothelial cancer. This CDR3 reads CAWTPGSSIDEQFF. In DNA, the CDR3 is TGTGCCTGGACTCCCGGGTCATCTATCGATGAGCAGTTCTTC. The full variable domain, its missing parts supplied by reference TRBV30 and TRBJ2-1, is SQTIHQWPATLVQPVGSPLSLECTVEGTSNPNLYWYRQAAGRGLQLLFYSVGIGQISSEVPQNLSASRPQDRQFILSSKKLLLSDSGFYLCAWTPGSSIDEQFFGPGTRLTVL.